Below, one T cell receptor (beta chain) is given with its context. As processed by the authors: Amplification of reference gene primers provided the estimated nucleated cell counts. Using immunoSEQ multiplex PCR, the repertoire was profiled, and TCRdb retains in-frame clones only, with some absent. V, J and clone size are taken as reported in that table, and D and trimming were inferred from the DNA itself. The sample shows roughly 300,000 clones, approximately 87% of them seen only once. The germline V gene encodes CDR1 SGHTA and CDR2 FQGNSA. The CDR3 loop spans 13 amino acids. The V gene end was trimmed by 1 base and the J gene end by 9 bases; junction bases not matched to a gene: 1. This specimen comes from a study of blood T cell repertoires in COVID-19. Overall study context: Collection of acute and convalescent COVID-19 samples took place in the United States, Italy and Spain. From T cells, B-cell-depleted T cells, or PBMCs came the material, which was cDNA or gDNA.

This sequence originates from a woman aged 25 to 45 with COVID-19, enrolled during active disease. The chain employs TRBV7-2 and TRBJ2-3, with 10 bases fitting TRBD2. Sequencing used peripheral blood. CDR3 sequence (DNA): TGTGCCAGCAGCTTAGATAGCGGGGGGACGCAGTATTTT. Encoded protein: CASSLDSGGTQYF.